The 26 T cell receptor beta chains in this list originate from one sample, sequenced in a study of blood T cells in healthy people across ages. A sample-barcoded 5' primer and a J-beta primer mix were used in a second PCR of roughly 7 to 11 cycles. TCRdb recomputed calls from the 5' RACE reads with MiXCR, one row per CDR3 protein. The data hold about 1.8 million distinct CDR3 sequences, with less than 50% observed a single time. Source material: blood. The receptors derive from a woman aged 40 to 49 in good health.

The chain joins TRBV7-6 to TRBJ1-4, with 9 nucleotides matching TRBD1. After removal of 2 bases from V and 8 bases from J, the junction contained 9 bases not matched to a gene. CDR3 size: 16 residues. The germline gives CDR1 SGHVS, CDR2 FNYEAQ. The CDR3 DNA sequence: TGTGCCAGCAGCTTAAGTCCGGGACAGGGATACGAAAAACTGTTTTTT. Amino acids: CASSLSPGQGYEKLFF.

The V call is TRBV6-6, the J call TRBJ1-5; D is unclear. The CDR3 spans 14 residues. Trimming pared 4 bases from V and 9 bases from J, leaving 16 bases between. Germline CDR1 reads MNHNY; CDR2 reads SVGAGI (reference sequence). The chain's CDR3 is CASSSLNLGRPQHF. The DNA of the CDR3 is TGTGCCAGCAGTTCGTTAAACCTCGGACGGCCCCAGCATTTT.

The rearrangement links TRBV7-2 to TRBJ2-5, with 10 bases fitting TRBD2. Germline V gene lookup returns CDR1 SGHTA and CDR2 FQGNSA. Trimming cost V 5 bases and J 4 bases; bases outside gene matches: 7. The CDR3 covers 15 residues. As DNA, the CDR3 is TGTGCCAGCAGCCCCCACAGCGGGGGGGCAGAGACCCAGTACTTC. Amino acids: CASSPHSGGAETQYF.

The chain combines TRBV5-1 with TRBJ1-2, with D tentatively TRBD1 (5 bases). The ends were cut back, 4 bases at V and 4 bases at J, with 14 bases in the middle. The CDR3 is 14 residues long. Germline V gene data show CDR1 as SGHRS and CDR2 as YFSETQ. The CDR3 DNA reads TGCGCCAGCAGCCCGGACCCAGGGCCCTATGGCTACACCTTC. This codes for CASSPDPGPYGYTF.

The V call is TRBV20-1, the J call TRBJ2-6; 8 nucleotides match TRBD2. From germline, CDR1 is DFQATT and CDR2 SNEGSKA (reference sequence). The trim removed 5 bases at V and 0 bases at J, leaving 9 bases unmatched. The CDR3 extends over 17 amino acids. The CDR3 DNA is TGCAGTGCTGAGCCGGGGGGGCCAGTCTCTGGGGCCAACGTCCTGACTTTC. This codes for CSAEPGGPVSGANVLTF.

Details on this clonotype: Compared with germline, one end of the junction differs, possibly owing to a read error. The chain is built from TRBV7-9 and TRBJ2-5; D gene ambiguous. Germline V gene data show CDR1 as SEHNR and CDR2 as FQNEAQ (reference sequence). CDR3 length: 13 amino acids. The CDR3 reads CASSLLGPEAQYF. CDR3 nucleotide sequence: TGTGCCAGCAGCTTATTAGGGCCAGAGGCCCAGTACTTC. Variable domain in full (rest from reference TRBV7-9 and TRBJ2-5): DTGVSQNPRHKITKRGQNVTFRCDPISEHNRLYWYRQTLGQGPEFLTYFQNEAQLEKSRLLSDRFSAERPKGSFSTLEIQRTEQGDSAMYLCASSLLGPEAQYFGPGTRLLVL.

This rearrangement joins TRBV10-3 to TRBJ2-7, with no clear D. This CDR3 comprises 12 residues. Germline-derived CDR1 and CDR2 are ENHRY and SYGVKD. V gave up 2 bases and J gave up 3 bases, with 5 bases separating them. The CDR3 coding sequence is TGTGCCATCAGTGAGAGGGACTACGAGCAGTACTTC. This encodes CAISERDYEQYF.

The rearrangement uses TRBV14 and TRBJ2-3; no definite D call. This CDR3 comprises 14 residues. The germline V gene has CDR1 SGHDN and CDR2 FVKESK. Trimming removed 1 base at V and 6 bases at J, with 11 bases between. Written as DNA, the CDR3 is TGTGCCAGCAGCCAAGGGCCCGGCCCGGATACGCAGTATTTT. Protein product: CASSQGPGPDTQYF.

This clonotype was found a few times. This chain uses TRBV7-9 with TRBJ2-5; no reliable D call. Germline loops: CDR1 SEHNR, CDR2 FQNEAQ (reference sequence). This CDR3 contains 14 residues. V lost 5 bases, J lost 2 bases, and 12 bases lay in between. The CDR3 region is CASSEGVPQETQYF. The CDR3 region has the DNA TGTGCCAGCAGCGAAGGTGTCCCTCAAGAGACCCAGTACTTC.

In its sample, this clonotype was seen once. The gene calls are TRBV28 and TRBJ1-2; D is ambiguous. The V gene's germline CDR1 is MDHEN and CDR2 SYDVKM. Between the trimmed V and J ends, which lost 7 bases and 7 bases, there was a span of 13 bases. The CDR3 extends over 12 amino acids. The CDR3 reads CASKGIGAGYTF. CDR3 nucleotides: TGTGCCAGCAAAGGGATCGGTGCTGGCTACACCTTC.

The CDR3 is CASSYSKPGAGYGYTF. The DNA of the CDR3 is TGTGCCAGCAGTTACTCGAAGCCCGGGGCCGGCTATGGCTACACCTTC. The chain uses TRBV6-5 and TRBJ1-2; D might be TRBD1 (5 bases). The CDR3 consists of 16 residues. From germline, CDR1 is MNHEY and CDR2 SVGAGI. Trimming took 0 bases from V and 4 from J, leaving 15 bases between them.

The chain recombines TRBV18 with TRBJ1-2, with TRBD1 matching 7 bases. Germline V gene lookup returns CDR1 KGHSH and CDR2 LQKENI. V dropped 1 base and J dropped 7; count of bases not matched to a gene: 6. There are 14 residues in the CDR3. The CDR3 loop is CASSPQDRDIGYTF. The DNA for the CDR3 is TGTGCCAGCTCACCACAAGACAGGGACATTGGCTACACCTTC.

V usage is TRBV10-3 and J usage is TRBJ1-5; a possible D gene is TRBD1 (5 bases). This CDR3 spans 17 amino acids. Germline loops: CDR1 ENHRY, CDR2 SYGVKD. Trimming left V 0 bases short and J 0 bases short, with 12 bases between. This CDR3 reads CAISESNRQFSNQPQHF. The CDR3 nucleotides are TGTGCCATCAGTGAGTCGAATCGACAGTTTAGCAATCAGCCCCAGCATTTT.

As DNA, the CDR3 is TGCAGTGCCCCTGGACTAGCGGGGGGGAGTAATGAGCAGTACTTC. It encodes CSAPGLAGGSNEQYF. The chain uses TRBV20-1 and TRBJ2-5; 15 bases match TRBD2. Trimming took 6 bases from V and 11 from J; bases not matched to a gene: 13. The germline CDR1 and CDR2 sequences are DFQATT and SNEGSKA (reference sequence). CDR3 length: 15 amino acids.

This chain connects TRBV20-1 to TRBJ2-4; a weak D match, TRBD1 (7 bases). CDR1 and CDR2 (germline): DFQATT, SNEGSKA (reference sequence). Trimming stripped 1 base from V and 5 bases from J, with 27 bases between. This CDR3 is built from 19 residues. In DNA, the CDR3 is TGCAGTGCTAGAGGTTCAGGGGGGACAGACGGTATAGGGGAAAACATTCAGTACTTC. Amino acid sequence: CSARGSGGTDGIGENIQYF.

The genes are TRBV6-1 and TRBJ2-7; 10 bases match TRBD1. Germline V gene sequence: CDR1 MNHNS, CDR2 SASEGT. V was clipped by 6 bases and J by 2 bases; unmatched bases: 10. This CDR3 is 16 amino acids long. CDR3 sequence (DNA): TGTGCCAGCAGAGACGAAAGGACAGGGGGTACCTACGAGCAGTACTTC. As protein: CASRDERTGGTYEQYF.

This chain joins TRBV4-1 and TRBJ2-5, with 8 bases that match TRBD2. V lost 4 bases to trimming and J lost 5 bases; unmatched junction nucleotides: 12. The CDR3 runs to 16 residues. The germline CDR1 and CDR2 sequences are MGHRA and YSYEKL. In DNA, the CDR3 is TGCGCCAGCAGCCGACCTATTGGCGGGGGGCAGGAGACCCAGTACTTC. It codes for CASSRPIGGGQETQYF.

This clonotype was seen a few times. The J gene is TRBJ2-7, the V gene TRBV4-2, with TRBD1 matching 10 bases. The ends lost 4 bases at V and 3 bases at J; junction bases unmatched: 6. This CDR3 has 15 amino acids. Germline CDR1 is LGHNA and CDR2 is YNFKEQ. The CDR3 region has the DNA TGTGCCAGCAGCCGACCCGGGACAGGGGTCTACGAGCAGTACTTC. Its translation is CASSRPGTGVYEQYF.

The V gene is TRBV20-1, the J gene TRBJ2-1; TRBD2 is a possible D gene (6 bases). The CDR3 is made up of 14 amino acids. Between the trimmed V and J ends, which lost 1 base and 0 bases, there was a span of 7 bases. Germline-derived CDR1 and CDR2 are DFQATT and SNEGSKA (reference sequence). The CDR3: CSARVADSYNEQFF. The CDR3, as DNA: TGCAGTGCTAGAGTAGCGGACTCCTACAATGAGCAGTTCTTC.

This chain joins TRBV3-1 and TRBJ2-4, with 10 bases matching TRBD1. Germline V gene sequence: CDR1 LGHDT, CDR2 YNNKEL (reference sequence). This CDR3 region has 18 residues. The junction had 17 bases not matched to a gene; V was cut back by 4 bases and J by 8 bases. Written as DNA, the CDR3 is TGTGCCAGCAGCCCTCTAAGGTCGGTCCGGACAGGGGGGGACATTCAGTACTTC. Protein product: CASSPLRSVRTGGDIQYF.

The V and J genes are TRBV6-1 and TRBJ2-5; TRBD2 matches at 9 bases. Germline V CDR1 and CDR2: MNHNS, SASEGT. V shed 2 bases, J shed 4 bases, and the junction held 5 bases outside the gene matches. There are 15 residues in the CDR3. Here the CDR3 reads CASSELAGFGETQYF. Written as DNA, the CDR3 is TGTGCCAGCAGTGAACTAGCGGGATTTGGAGAGACCCAGTACTTC.

This clonotype was seen once. The chain uses TRBV27 and TRBJ2-7; D may be TRBD1 (6 bases). The CDR3 contains 15 residues. From germline, CDR1 is MNHEY and CDR2 SMNVEV (reference sequence). The germline V and J ends were trimmed by 6 bases and 1 base, with 16 bases remaining between them. The CDR3 reads CASRSSQGFSYEQYF. CDR3 DNA sequence: TGTGCCAGCAGGTCGTCCCAGGGGTTTTCCTACGAGCAGTACTTC.

The chain carries TRBV7-2 and TRBJ1-2; TRBD1 might be the D (5 bases). CDR1 and CDR2 (germline): SGHTA, FQGNSA. The CDR3 is 15 residues long. Trimming removed 5 bases at V and 2 bases at J, with 15 bases between. In DNA form, the CDR3 reads TGTGCCAGCAGCCTTTCCTGGGCAGGGAACTATGGCTACACCTTC. It encodes CASSLSWAGNYGYTF.

The chain carries TRBV6-7 and TRBJ2-1; either TRBD1 or TRBD2 may supply D (5 bases each). TRBV6-7 falls under the ORF class, with uncertain function. V lost 0 bases and J 4 bases, leaving 13 bases between the germline ends. The CDR3 length is 16 residues. CDR3 sequence reads: CASSYSGAIPYNEQFF. CDR3 in DNA: TGTGCCAGCAGTTACTCCGGGGCGATCCCATACAATGAGCAGTTCTTC.

This chain uses TRBV28 with TRBJ2-3; tentative D call: TRBD1 (5 bases). The CDR3 loop spans 14 amino acids. Germline lookup yields CDR1 MDHEN and CDR2 SYDVKM. V was pared by 2 bases and J by 5 bases, with 11 bases between. DNA for the CDR3: TGTGCCAGCAGTTTACTAACTACAGGAGATACGCAGTATTTT. Translating it yields CASSLLTTGDTQYF.

V and J are TRBV11-2 and TRBJ2-3; no reliable D call. Per the germline V gene, CDR1 is SGHAT and CDR2 is FQNNGV. V lost 1 base, J lost 4 bases, and 9 bases lay in between. The CDR3 sequence is 14 residues long. The CDR3 region is CASSLVTLPDTQYF. The CDR3 DNA is TGTGCCAGCAGCTTAGTTACGCTTCCAGATACGCAGTATTTT.